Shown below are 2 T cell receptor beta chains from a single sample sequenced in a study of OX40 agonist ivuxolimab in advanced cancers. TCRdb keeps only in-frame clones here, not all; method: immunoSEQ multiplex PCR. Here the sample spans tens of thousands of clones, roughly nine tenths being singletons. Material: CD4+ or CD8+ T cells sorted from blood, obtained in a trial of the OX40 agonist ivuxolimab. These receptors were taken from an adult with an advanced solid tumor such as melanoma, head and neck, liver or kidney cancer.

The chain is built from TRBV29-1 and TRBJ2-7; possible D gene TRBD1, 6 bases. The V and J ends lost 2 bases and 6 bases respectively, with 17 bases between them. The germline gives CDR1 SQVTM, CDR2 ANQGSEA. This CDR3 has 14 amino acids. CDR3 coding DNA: TGCAGCGTTGAACGGGCAGGGGAATGGGGCGAGCAGTACTTC. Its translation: CSVERAGEWGEQYF.

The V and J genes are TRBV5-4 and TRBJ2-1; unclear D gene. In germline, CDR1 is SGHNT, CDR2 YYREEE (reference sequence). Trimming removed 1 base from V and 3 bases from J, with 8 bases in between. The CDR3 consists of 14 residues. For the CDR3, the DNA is TGTGCCAGCAGCTTGTGGCGGATCTACAATGAGCAGTTCTTC. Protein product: CASSLWRIYNEQFF.